What follows is one T cell receptor beta chain and its context. The antigen remains undetermined. These data are taken from a study of CXCR3-negative and CXCR3-positive naive CD8 T cells. The study, taken as a whole, reports: Whereas memory cells differed, naive CXCR3-negative and CXCR3-positive cells shared similar TRBV-TRBJ usage.

The study sorted every CD8+ T cell subset in triplicate at 250,000 to 300,000 cells each. The germline CDR1 and CDR2 sequences are SEHNR and FQNEAQ (reference sequence). The CDR3 runs to 18 residues. Researchers prepared the TRB cDNA libraries using 5' RACE with UMI labels. TCRdb reprocessed the 5' RACE reads; each CDR3 protein has one entry and no DNA is given. The sample data list roughly 40,000 distinct CDR3 sequences. This TCR derives from a human donor in good health. Some clones in this sample may be carry-over from other donors' samples. The V gene is TRBV7-9, the J gene TRBJ2-1; TCRdb's D call of TRBD2 is untestable without DNA. The sample consisted of memory CD8+ T cells from blood. The CDR3 region is CASSLLQLAGVAYNEQFF.